This T cell receptor (beta chain) originates from a study of blood T cell repertoires in COVID-19. Study details: Sites across the United States, Italy and Spain contributed samples from acute and convalescent COVID-19. T cells, B-cell-depleted T cells, or PBMCs provided the cDNA or gDNA that served as material.

Germline lookup yields CDR1 SGHRS and CDR2 YFSETQ. The CDR3 length is 15 residues. The V gene lost 4 bases and the J gene lost 2 bases, with 15 bases spanning the gap. In the source study's methods: Amplification from reference gene primers served as the basis for estimated nucleated cell counts. The data were produced by immunoSEQ multiplex PCR, yet TCRdb's version contains in-frame clones alone and is incomplete. V and J calls plus clone size are reproduced from that table; the DNA served to infer D and trimming. The table has roughly 350,000 clones, about 90% seen once; the top ten hold roughly 3%.

This clonotype originated in a woman younger than 30 who had recovered from COVID-19. The genes are TRBV5-1 and TRBJ1-1; D unclear. The source material was peripheral blood. CDR3: CASSPGGGRNTEAFF. The CDR3 nucleotides read TGCGCCAGCAGCCCCGGTGGAGGGCGAAACACTGAAGCTTTCTTT.